This T cell receptor beta chain was observed in a study of coeliac disease. Sequencing was performed with immunoSEQ multiplex PCR; in TCRdb, only in-frame clones are kept and a portion is missing. The sample contains some 2,500 clones, over 60% of which appear only once. This clone showed up just a few times. This same CDR3 is encoded by further DNA sequences in the sample. V was shortened by 2 bases and J by 4 bases, with 14 bases between the two germline ends. In germline, CDR1 is SQVTM, CDR2 ANQGSEA. The CDR3 runs 14 residues. What was sequenced was lamina propria lymphocytes from the gut. This clonotype was obtained from a woman aged 70-85 years with celiac disease on a gluten-free diet. V is TRBV29-1 and J is TRBJ1-2, with TRBD1 as a possible D gene (5 bases). This CDR3 is CSVEKGVESYGYTF. The CDR3 nucleotides are TGCAGCGTTGAAAAAGGGGTTGAGAGCTATGGCTACACCTTC. Looking up the rest from reference TRBV29-1 and TRBJ1-2 gives the full variable domain: SAVISQKPSRDICQRGTSLTIQCQVDSQVTMMFWYRQQPGQSLTLIATANQGSEATYESGFVIDKFPISRPNLTFSTLTVSNMSPEDSSIYLCSVEKGVESYGYTFGSGTRLTVV.